The rows below give T cell receptor beta chains drawn from one sample of a study of somatic mutations in cytotoxic T cells in rheumatoid arthritis. TCRdb's copy holds only in-frame clones and misses some; the assay was immunoSEQ multiplex PCR. Altogether around 7,400 clones are present, 75% to 90% being singletons, with the ten largest covering 26%. The material sequenced was CD8+ T cells sorted from blood. These receptor sequences come from a woman in her sixties or seventies with rheumatoid arthritis. The CDR3 runs from the conserved cysteine through the conserved F or W. Each record gives: V gene, D gene, J gene, clone size, CDR3 DNA, CDR3 protein. The D gene is left open where the match is weak. The size field is filled for only some rows; it gives once, few, many or a size class.

V: TRBV4-1; D: TRBD1; J: TRBJ2-7; size: .; DNA: TGCGCCAGCAGCGAGGGGGCCTCCTACGAGCAGTACTTC; CDR3: CASSEGASYEQYF
V: TRBV13; D: TRBD2; J: TRBJ2-5; size: .; DNA: TGTGCCAGCAGCTTGGGGACTAGAGGGGATAAAGAGACCCAGTACTTC; CDR3: CASSLGTRGDKETQYF
V: TRBV7-9; D: .; J: TRBJ2-7; size: .; DNA: TGTGCCAGCAGCTTAGTGGCAGGCCCCTCCGAGCAGTACTTC; CDR3: CASSLVAGPSEQYF
V: TRBV20-1; D: .; J: TRBJ2-7; size: .; DNA: TGCAGTATCTGGGGCCCCTACGAGCAGTACTTC; CDR3: CSIWGPYEQYF
V: TRBV2; D: .; J: TRBJ2-1; size: .; DNA: TGTGCCAGCATAGAGGACTTCGCTGGCTCCTACAATGAGCAGTTCTTC; CDR3: CASIEDFAGSYNEQFF
V: TRBV7-6; D: .; J: TRBJ2-1; size: .; DNA: TGTGCCAGCAGCGACAGGACTGGTCTTGAGCAGTTCTTC; CDR3: CASSDRTGLEQFF
V: TRBV7-9; D: TRBD1; J: TRBJ2-7; size: .; DNA: TGTGCCAGCAGCCCCCAGGGGGCAAACGAGCAGTACTTC; CDR3: CASSPQGANEQYF
V: TRBV10-3; D: .; J: TRBJ2-7; size: once; DNA: TGTGCCATCGACGGGTCAGGGGGGTACGAGCAGTACTTC; CDR3: CAIDGSGGYEQYF
V: TRBV4-1; D: TRBD2; J: TRBJ2-1; size: .; DNA: TGCGCCAGCAGCCAACTAGCGGGAACGGGGGGTAGCTCCTACAATGAGCAGTTCTTC; CDR3: CASSQLAGTGGSSYNEQFF
V: TRBV2; D: .; J: TRBJ2-1; size: .; DNA: TGTGCCAGCCTTGGACAGAACTACAATGAGCAGTTCTTC; CDR3: CASLGQNYNEQFF
V: TRBV6-1; D: .; J: TRBJ2-5; size: .; DNA: TGTGCCAGCAGTCTAAGGACACCTAAAGAGACCCAGTACTTC; CDR3: CASSLRTPKETQYF
V: TRBV5-4; D: TRBD1; J: TRBJ2-5; size: once; DNA: TGTGCCAGCAGCCACGGACAGGGCCTGGGGGAGACCCAGTACTTC; CDR3: CASSHGQGLGETQYF
V: TRBV6-5; D: TRBD2; J: TRBJ2-7; size: .; DNA: TGTGCCAGCAGTTACTATAGCGGGAGTCGCGAGCAGTACTTC; CDR3: CASSYYSGSREQYF
V: TRBV7-2; D: .; J: TRBJ2-1; size: .; DNA: TGTGCCAGCAGCTCCCCCCCCGGGAGTTACAATGAGCAGTTCTTC; CDR3: CASSSPPGSYNEQFF
V: TRBV7-9; D: TRBD1; J: TRBJ2-1; size: .; DNA: TGTGCCAGCAGCTTTAGATACGGGACAGGCAATGAGCAGTTCTTC; CDR3: CASSFRYGTGNEQFF
V: TRBV6-5; D: TRBD2; J: TRBJ2-7; size: .; DNA: TGTGCCAGCAGGGCTAGCGGGGGGGCCCACGAGCAGTACTTC; CDR3: CASRASGGAHEQYF
V: TRBV7-9; D: .; J: TRBJ2-7; size: .; DNA: TGTGCCAGCAGCTCCGGACAGAGGCGGGAGCAGTACTTC; CDR3: CASSSGQRREQYF
V: TRBV7-6; D: .; J: TRBJ2-1; size: .; DNA: TGTGCCAGCAGCCCCGTGGGCCGCTCCTACAATGAGCAGTTCTTC; CDR3: CASSPVGRSYNEQFF